This T cell receptor (beta chain) was captured in a study of T cells expressing NK-cell markers. Study-level information: There were seven HCMV-seropositive donors and one seronegative donor among the eight sequenced. Study-wide points: In several donors, dominant NKG2C+ clonotypes were roughly 1.0-8% of CD8+ T cells. The CD3+CD56-NKG2C+ fraction was also led by these clonotypes in several donors.

About this clonotype: Its antigen is still unknown.

From its re-call of the 5' RACE reads, TCRdb lists each CDR3 protein once, without DNA. This sample contains 130,000 to 150,000 distinct CDR3 sequences. CDR1 LGHNA and CDR2 YNFKEQ come from the germline V gene. The CDR3 extends over 16 amino acids. This receptor was taken from a man younger than 35 in good health. The rearrangement uses TRBV4-2 and TRBJ2-1; TCRdb selects TRBD2, and the lack of DNA leaves this call unchecked. Specimen: blood T cells: a sorted CD56 or NKG2C T cell subset, CD4+ or CD8+ T cells, or bulk PBMC T cells (not recorded which). CDR3 sequence: CASSQEGLAAGNEQFF.